The next 28 T cell receptor beta chains were all read from a single sample in a study of blood T cell repertoires in COVID-19. TCRdb's copy holds only in-frame clones and misses some; the assay was immunoSEQ multiplex PCR. The data show fewer than 350,000 clones, around 85% seen once. The specimen sequenced was peripheral blood. Receptors were obtained from a human donor in a cohort sampled during active COVID-19.

The rearrangement links TRBV29-1 to TRBJ1-2; D might be TRBD1 (6 bases). Germline CDR1 is SQVTM and CDR2 is ANQGSEA. Trimming removed 2 bases at V and 6 bases at J, with 10 bases between. The CDR3 is 12 residues long. CDR3 sequence: CSVEKPGDGYTF. The CDR3 bases are TGCAGCGTTGAAAAGCCAGGGGATGGCTACACCTTC.

The rearrangement uses TRBV7-6 and TRBJ1-2, with 8 bases lining up with TRBD1. With 5 bases clipped from V and 4 bases from J, the junction kept 9 bases outside the gene matches. The CDR3 covers 15 residues. Germline V CDR1 and CDR2: SGHVS, FNYEAQ. The chain's CDR3 is CASSTGTGPSYGYTF. CDR3 nucleotides: TGTGCCAGCAGCACTGGGACAGGTCCCTCCTATGGCTACACCTTC.

The rearrangement joins TRBV5-1 to TRBJ1-2, with TRBD1 identical over 11 bases. V lost 4 bases, J lost 8 bases, and 7 bases stayed unmatched. Germline CDR1 is SGHRS and CDR2 is YFSETQ. The CDR3 loop spans 14 amino acids. This CDR3 reads CASSAAGQGGGYTF. CDR3 nucleotides: TGCGCCAGCAGCGCGGCGGGACAGGGGGGAGGCTACACCTTC.

The CDR3 bases are TGTGCCAGCTCACCACTTTGGGACAGCGAAGCTTTCTTT. This encodes CASSPLWDSEAFF. This chain connects TRBV18 to TRBJ1-1; 7 bases match TRBD1. J gave up 8 bases and V 1 base, and 4 bases lay outside the gene matches. Germline CDR1 is KGHSH and CDR2 is LQKENI. CDR3 length equals 13 residues. Drawing the rest from reference TRBV18 and TRBJ1-1, the complete variable domain is NAGVMQNPRHLVRRRGQEARLRCSPMKGHSHVYWYRQLPEEGLKFMVYLQKENIIDESGMPKERFSAEFPKEGPSILRIQQVVRGDSAAYFCASSPLWDSEAFFGQGTRLTVV.

The count of this clone is one. The rearrangement uses TRBV10-3 and TRBJ2-7; 8 nucleotides align to TRBD1. This CDR3 is built from 15 residues. Germline V CDR1 and CDR2: ENHRY, SYGVKD. Germline trimming cut 4 bases from V and 6 bases from J; bases unmatched to any gene: 11. The CDR3 loop is CAISAGETGAGEQYF. The CDR3 bases are TGTGCCATCAGTGCCGGGGAGACAGGGGCGGGCGAGCAGTACTTC.

The V and J genes are TRBV20-1 and TRBJ1-2; D may be TRBD1 (6 bases). Trimming took off 3 bases at V and 7 bases at J, with 9 bases between the two ends. There are 11 residues in the CDR3. Germline CDR1 DFQATT, CDR2 SNEGSKA (reference sequence). The CDR3 region is CSASTGTGYTF. CDR3 nucleotide sequence: TGCAGTGCTAGTACAGGGACTGGCTACACCTTC.

The CDR3 DNA sequence: TGCGCCAGCAGCTTGTTAAGGGTCGGGGAAGAGACCCAGTACTTC. Translation: CASSLLRVGEETQYF. V is TRBV5-1 and J is TRBJ2-5; TRBD2 might be the D (5 bases). Germline loops: CDR1 SGHRS, CDR2 YFSETQ. V was cut by 1 base and J by 3 bases, with 13 bases left in between. The CDR3 length is 15 residues.

J is TRBJ2-7 and V is TRBV4-2, with TRBD1 matching over 7 bases. Unmatched junction bases numbered 5, after V lost 3 bases and J lost 0 bases. This CDR3 contains 15 residues. Germline-derived CDR1 and CDR2 are LGHNA and YNFKEQ. In DNA form, the CDR3 reads TGTGCCAGCAGCCAGGCCGGGACAGCCTCCTACGAGCAGTACTTC. Its protein is CASSQAGTASYEQYF.

The genes are TRBV5-1 and TRBJ1-1, with 8 bases matching TRBD1. The germline V gene encodes CDR1 SGHRS and CDR2 YFSETQ. Trimming took 9 bases from V and 4 from J; bases not matched to a gene: 8. The CDR3 covers 13 residues. The CDR3 reads CATMTGAGTEAFF. CDR3 sequence (DNA): TGCGCCACTATGACAGGGGCAGGCACTGAAGCTTTCTTT.

V is TRBV12-2 and J is TRBJ1-2; the D call TRBD1 from the table was never checked on the DNA. TRBV12-2 is a pseudogene locus. The CDR3 spans 17 residues. The CDR3 DNA follows: TGTGCAAGTCGCTTCTGGACAGGGAAAAAGAGAATTTATGGCTACACCTTC. It is translated as CASRFWTGKKRIYGYTF.

The DNA for the CDR3 is TGTGCCAGCAGCTACAGACAGGGCCTTCAAATGAACTATGGCTACACCTTC. Amino acid sequence: CASSYRQGLQMNYGYTF. The gene calls are TRBV3-1 (or the pseudogene TRBV3-2) and TRBJ1-2; TRBD1 matches 7 bases. Trimming took 5 bases from V and 2 from J; bases not matched to a gene: 14. The CDR3 runs 17 residues. Germline V CDR1 and CDR2: LGHDT, YNNKEL (reference sequence).

The genes are TRBV5-1 and TRBJ1-4, with D unresolved. Germline V gene sequence: CDR1 SGHRS, CDR2 YFSETQ. The CDR3 is 15 amino acids. V was cut by 0 bases and J by 3 bases, with 9 bases left in between. CDR3 residues: CASSLAGIANEKLFF. The CDR3 nucleotides read TGCGCCAGCAGCTTGGCGGGGATAGCTAATGAAAAACTGTTTTTT.

This clone was detected ten times or more. The V gene is TRBV6-1, the J gene TRBJ2-3; a possible D gene is TRBD1 (5 bases). From germline, CDR1 is MNHNS and CDR2 SASEGT. This CDR3 region has 14 residues. V lost 0 bases to trimming and J lost 3 bases, with 7 bases between them. Here the CDR3 reads CASSEAQETDTQYF. The CDR3 nucleotides are TGTGCCAGCAGTGAAGCACAGGAGACAGATACGCAGTATTTT.

V gene TRBV6-5 combines with J gene TRBJ1-6; D may be TRBD1 (6 bases). CDR1 is MNHEY, CDR2 SVGAGI, per germline. The CDR3 is made up of 15 amino acids. V lost 0 bases, J lost 6 bases, and 9 bases lay in between. The CDR3 DNA sequence: TGTGCCAGCAGTTACTCAGGACAGATTAATTCACCCCTCCACTTT. Translating it yields CASSYSGQINSPLHF.

This clone was seen a handful of times. This chain connects TRBV25-1 to TRBJ1-2, with TRBD1 as a possible D gene (5 bases). With 4 bases removed from V and 8 bases from J, the gap between germline ends came to 17 bases. The CDR3 covers 14 residues. Germline CDR1 reads MGHDK; CDR2 reads SYGVNS. As DNA, the CDR3 is TGTGCCAGCAGTGGACCCAGGGTTCTCGGCGGCTACACCTTC. Protein product: CASSGPRVLGGYTF.

The chain carries TRBV12-5 and TRBJ2-1; 9 nucleotides match TRBD1. J lost 0 bases, V lost 1 base, and 16 bases had no gene match. CDR3 length: 21 residues. Looked up from germline, CDR1 is LGHNT and CDR2 is FRNRAP. The chain's CDR3 is CASGLARDREKWGGSYNEQFF. The DNA for the CDR3 is TGTGCTAGTGGTTTGGCCCGGGACAGGGAGAAGTGGGGGGGCTCCTACAATGAGCAGTTCTTC. Complete variable domain (other parts from reference TRBV12-5 and TRBJ2-1): DARVTQTPRHKVTEMGQEVTMRCQPILGHNTVFWYRQTMMQGLELLAYFRNRAPLDDSGMPKDRFSAEMPDATLATLKIQPSEPRDSAVYFCASGLARDREKWGGSYNEQFFGPGTRLTVL.

The chain joins TRBV6-5 to TRBJ2-7; 7 bases fit TRBD1. The V gene's germline CDR1 is MNHEY and CDR2 SVGAGI. Trimming removed 2 bases from V and 3 bases from J; junction bases left unmatched: 4. This CDR3 spans 14 amino acids. This chain's CDR3 is CASSYHRQGYEQYF. For the CDR3, the DNA is TGTGCCAGCAGTTACCACAGACAGGGCTACGAGCAGTACTTC.

The chain employs TRBV7-6 and TRBJ1-1; D is unclear. Trimming took off 1 base at V and 11 bases at J, with 14 bases between the two ends. The CDR3 runs to 13 residues. From germline, CDR1 is SGHVS and CDR2 FNYEAQ. The CDR3: CASSLDGQVGAFF. The CDR3 DNA reads TGTGCCAGCAGCTTAGACGGCCAGGTTGGCGCTTTCTTT.

V and J are TRBV5-1 and TRBJ1-5; perhaps TRBD1 as D (6 bases). The ends were cut back, 4 bases at V and 6 bases at J, with 14 bases in the middle. CDR1 is SGHRS, CDR2 YFSETQ, per germline. This CDR3 has 14 residues. CDR3 coding DNA: TGCGCCAGCAGCGCGGACAGTTCCGTTCAGCCCCAGCATTTT. As protein: CASSADSSVQPQHF.

The chain employs TRBV7-9 and TRBJ1-5, with 8 bases matching TRBD1. CDR3 size: 15 residues. V lost 5 bases, J lost 4 bases, and 7 bases stayed unmatched. Germline CDR1 reads SEHNR; CDR2 reads FQNEAQ (reference sequence). CDR3 bases: TGTGCCAGCAGCGATGGACAGGGAAGAAATCAGCCCCAGCATTTT. This sequence encodes CASSDGQGRNQPQHF. The full variable domain, with the rest looked up from reference TRBV7-9 and TRBJ1-5, is DTGVSQNPRHKITKRGQNVTFRCDPISEHNRLYWYRQTLGQGPEFLTYFQNEAQLEKSRLLSDRFSAERPKGSFSTLEIQRTEQGDSAMYLCASSDGQGRNQPQHFGDGTRLSIL.

A single count supports this clone. The chain is built from TRBV6-2 or TRBV6-3 and TRBJ2-7, with TRBD2 identical over 13 bases. From germline, CDR1 is MNHEY and CDR2 SVGEGT. Losses at the gene ends were 5 bases for V and 5 bases for J; bases not matched to a gene: 21. This CDR3 has 20 residues. The DNA of the CDR3 is TGTGCCAGCAGTCAACCTACCCTTACTAGCGGGGGGGCAGAAAAGGACGAGCAGTACTTC. Residues: CASSQPTLTSGGAEKDEQYF.

This chain uses TRBV5-1 with TRBJ1-1; the D is unclear. V lost 2 bases to trimming and J lost 1 base, with 12 bases between them. CDR1 SGHRS and CDR2 YFSETQ come from the germline V gene. The CDR3 is made up of 15 amino acids. The CDR3 is CASSFFGYTNTEAFF. CDR3 nucleotide sequence: TGCGCCAGCAGCTTCTTCGGGTACACGAACACTGAAGCTTTCTTT.

The chain joins TRBV10-1 to TRBJ1-1; 7 nucleotides match TRBD1. The V gene's germline CDR1 is WNHNN and CDR2 SYGVQD (reference sequence). The CDR3 extends over 14 amino acids. The trim removed 10 bases at V and 4 bases at J, leaving 12 bases unmatched. CDR3 protein: CATTGLWRGTEAFF. CDR3 bases: TGCGCCACGACAGGGTTATGGCGTGGCACTGAAGCTTTCTTT.

This clone showed up just once. The chain couples TRBV3-1 (or the pseudogene TRBV3-2) to TRBJ2-7, with 7 bases aligning to TRBD1. Losses at the gene ends were 3 bases for V and 0 bases for J; bases not matched to a gene: 5. This CDR3 spans 15 amino acids. In germline, CDR1 is LGHDT, CDR2 YNNKEL (reference sequence). For the CDR3, the DNA is TGTGCCAGCAGCCATACAGGGGCAAGCTCCTACGAGCAGTACTTC. This gives the protein CASSHTGASSYEQYF.

V gene TRBV2 combines with J gene TRBJ1-4; possibly TRBD1 for D (5 bases). The CDR3 totals 13 residues. The germline gives CDR1 SNHLY, CDR2 FYNNEI. Trimming removed 4 bases at V and 6 bases at J, with 9 bases between. This chain's CDR3 is CASSVTGDEKLFF. In DNA form, the CDR3 reads TGTGCCAGCAGTGTAACGGGGGATGAAAAACTGTTTTTT.

The chain is built from TRBV24-1 and TRBJ1-5; D might be TRBD1 (5 bases). V lost 5 bases, J lost 1 base, and 20 bases lay in between. CDR1 and CDR2 (germline): KGHDR, SFDVKD. CDR3 length: 18 residues. CDR3 sequence: CATSGGGRDAPSNQPQHF. In nucleotides, the CDR3 is TGTGCCACCAGTGGGGGGGGAAGGGACGCACCGAGCAATCAGCCCCAGCATTTT.

Regarding this clone: The identical CDR3 is also encoded by other nucleotide sequences in the sample. V and J are TRBV6-5 and TRBJ1-5; D possibly corresponds to TRBD1 (5 bases). Trimming shortened V by 6 bases and J by 4 bases, and 7 bases separated the two germline ends. CDR1 and CDR2 (germline): MNHEY, SVGAGI. CDR3 length: 12 residues. The DNA of the CDR3 is TGTGCCAGCAGAACAGGAAATCAGCCCCAGCATTTT. Residues: CASRTGNQPQHF.

The chain joins TRBV19 to TRBJ2-7, with D tentatively TRBD1 (5 bases). Trimming stripped 6 bases from V and 1 base from J, with 13 bases between. CDR1 LNHDA and CDR2 SQIVND come from the germline V gene (reference sequence). CDR3 length equals 14 residues. CDR3 in DNA: TGTGCCAGTAGCCGGACATCTTTATCCTACGAGCAGTACTTC. This sequence encodes CASSRTSLSYEQYF.